These 12 T cell receptor beta chains came from one sample sequenced in a study of shared clonotypes between healthy human individuals. TCRdb's table, derived via immunoSEQ multiplex PCR, lists solely in-frame clones and lacks some. The top ten hold 0.4% to 0.45% of the sample, which has approximately 1.4 million clones, approximately 98% seen once. The sequenced sample consisted of naive CD4+ T cells sorted from blood. Subset in this sample: CD45RA+ positively selected. The origin of the receptors is a man aged 30-40 years in good health.

The chain couples TRBV30 to TRBJ2-1; no definite D call. The V end lost 4 bases, the J end lost 0 bases, and 7 bases lay between the germline ends. CDR1 is GTSNPN and CDR2 is SVGIG in the germline V gene (reference sequence). The CDR3 sequence is 13 residues long. CDR3 nucleotide sequence: TGTGCCTGGAAGGCGAGCTCCTACAATGAGCAGTTCTTC. It is translated as CAWKASSYNEQFF. The full variable domain, rest sourced from reference TRBV30 and TRBJ2-1, is SQTIHQWPATLVQPVGSPLSLECTVEGTSNPNLYWYRQAAGRGLQLLFYSVGIGQISSEVPQNLSASRPQDRQFILSSKKLLLSDSGFYLCAWKASSYNEQFFGPGTRLTVL.

This clone is a singleton in its sample. The genes are TRBV18 and TRBJ1-1, with D maybe TRBD1 (5 bases). Trimming took off 6 bases at V and 5 bases at J, with 28 bases between the two ends. Germline V gives CDR1 KGHSH, CDR2 LQKENI. The CDR3 sequence is 18 residues long. The DNA for the CDR3 is TGTGCCAGCTCCCCAGCGGGGCCTCGCGCCTTGGGACTGACTGAAGCTTTCTTT. It encodes CASSPAGPRALGLTEAFF.

The chain carries TRBV29-1 and TRBJ2-1, with TRBD2 identical over 9 bases. CDR3 length equals 14 residues. In germline, CDR1 is SQVTM, CDR2 ANQGSEA. Trimming cost V 4 bases and J 10 bases; bases outside gene matches: 11. The CDR3 DNA follows: TGCAGCGTTGTGGGTAGCGGGAGTTCAGAGGAGCAGTTCTTC. Translated, it gives CSVVGSGSSEEQFF.

The chain is built from TRBV15 and TRBJ2-7; 11 bases are shared with TRBD2. V trimming: 5 bases; J trimming: 5 bases; junction bases outside the gene matches: 11. CDR1 is LNHNV, CDR2 YYDKDF, per germline (reference sequence). The CDR3 consists of 16 residues. The CDR3 DNA reads TGTGCCACCAGCCGGGGGTCTAGCGGGAGGTGGGACGAGCAGTACTTC. It translates to CATSRGSSGRWDEQYF.

In the case of this clone: The sample has other DNA sequences that encode this CDR3 too. The chain recombines TRBV9 with TRBJ2-7, with TRBD1 matching over 10 bases. V shed 2 bases, J shed 2 bases, and the junction held 4 bases outside the gene matches. The CDR3 sequence is 15 residues long. Germline-derived CDR1 and CDR2 are SGDLS and YYNGEE. Here the CDR3 DNA reads TGTGCCAGCAGCGTCGGACAGGGGGGAACCTACGAGCAGTACTTC. Its protein product is CASSVGQGGTYEQYF.

CDR3 DNA sequence: TGTGCCAGCAGCTTCCTAGCGGTTGGGTCCCACGAGCAGTACTTC. Its protein is CASSFLAVGSHEQYF. The chain couples TRBV5-6 to TRBJ2-7; 7 nucleotides match TRBD2. Per germline, CDR1 SGHDT and CDR2 YYEEEE. V shed 2 bases, J shed 5 bases, and the junction held 10 bases outside the gene matches. The CDR3 loop spans 15 amino acids.

This chain connects TRBV30 to TRBJ1-5; TRBD1 might be the D (5 bases). V was pared by 2 bases and J by 5 bases, with 10 bases between. In germline, CDR1 is GTSNPN, CDR2 SVGIG (reference sequence). The CDR3 extends over 13 amino acids. The CDR3 region has the DNA TGTGCCTGGAGTCAAGGGACGGATCAGCCCCAGCATTTT. Translating it yields CAWSQGTDQPQHF.

The V and J genes are TRBV5-1 and TRBJ1-3; D gene uncertain. This CDR3 region has 15 residues. Germline values: CDR1 SGHRS, CDR2 YFSETQ. The V and J ends lost 0 bases and 0 bases respectively, with 7 bases between them. CDR3 sequence: CASSLDSDSGNTIYF. In DNA, the CDR3 is TGCGCCAGCAGCTTGGACAGCGACTCTGGAAACACCATATATTTT. Full variable domain (rest looked up from reference TRBV5-1 and TRBJ1-3): KAGVTQTPRYLIKTRGQQVTLSCSPISGHRSVSWYQQTPGQGLQFLFEYFSETQRNKGNFPGRFSGRQFSNSRSEMNVSTLELGDSALYLCASSLDSDSGNTIYFGEGSWLTVV.

The V gene is TRBV27, the J gene TRBJ2-3; D is perhaps TRBD1 or TRBD2 (5 bases each). Germline V gene data show CDR1 as MNHEY and CDR2 as SMNVEV (reference sequence). This CDR3 is built from 17 residues. The ends were cut back, 5 bases at V and 4 bases at J, with 22 bases in the middle. The DNA of the CDR3 is TGTGCCAGCAGTCCGCGAAGCAGGGTGGCGGGCCCAGATACGCAGTATTTT. Translating it yields CASSPRSRVAGPDTQYF.

The count of this clone is one. The chain combines TRBV27 with TRBJ2-2; D gene unclear. CDR3 size: 15 residues. Trimming stripped 5 bases from V and 3 bases from J, with 13 bases between. In germline, CDR1 is MNHEY, CDR2 SMNVEV (reference sequence). CDR3 in amino acids: CASSPRLGDTGELFF. The CDR3 DNA follows: TGTGCCAGCAGTCCACGACTTGGGGACACCGGGGAGCTGTTTTTT.

The chain carries TRBV7-2 and TRBJ2-1, with TRBD1 as a possible D gene (8 bases). V gave up 5 bases and J gave up 14 bases, with 19 bases separating them. The length of the CDR3 is 13 residues. The germline V gene encodes CDR1 SGHTA and CDR2 FQGNSA. The CDR3 protein is CASSTDRGGVEFF. DNA of the CDR3: TGTGCCAGCAGCACCGACAGGGGAGGGGTGGAGTTCTTC.

The V call is TRBV11-3, the J call TRBJ2-1; 7 bases are shared with TRBD1. CDR1 is SGHNT and CDR2 is YENEEA in the germline V gene. The CDR3 sequence is 15 residues long. Trimming at V came to 5 bases and at J to 9 bases, leaving 13 bases not matched to a gene. CDR3 coding DNA: TGTGCCAGCAGCCCCAAGACAGGGTCGTACGGTGAGCAGTTCTTC. Translated, it gives CASSPKTGSYGEQFF.